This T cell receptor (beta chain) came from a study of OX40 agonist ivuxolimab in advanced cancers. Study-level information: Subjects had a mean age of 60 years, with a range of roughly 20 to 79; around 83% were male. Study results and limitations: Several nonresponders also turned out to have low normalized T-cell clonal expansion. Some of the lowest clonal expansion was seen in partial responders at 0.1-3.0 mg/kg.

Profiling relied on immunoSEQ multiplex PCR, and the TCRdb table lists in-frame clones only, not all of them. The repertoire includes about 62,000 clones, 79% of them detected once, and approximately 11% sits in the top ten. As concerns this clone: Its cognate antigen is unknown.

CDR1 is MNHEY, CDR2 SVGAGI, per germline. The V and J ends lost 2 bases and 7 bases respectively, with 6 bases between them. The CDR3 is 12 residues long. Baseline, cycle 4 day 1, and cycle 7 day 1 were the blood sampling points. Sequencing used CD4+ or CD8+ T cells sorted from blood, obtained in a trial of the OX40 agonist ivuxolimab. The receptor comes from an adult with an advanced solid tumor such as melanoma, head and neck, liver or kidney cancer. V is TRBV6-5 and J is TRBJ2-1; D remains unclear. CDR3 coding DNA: TGTGCCAGCAGTTACGGGTCTAATGAGCAGTTCTTC. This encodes CASSYGSNEQFF.